This TCR beta chain was profiled in a study of T cell repertoires in cytomegalovirus infection. Turning to the study itself: Both a matching HLA type and CMV infection were indicated by public TCR beta signatures. Overall study results and limits: HLA-C-restricted, CMV-specific TCR beta clonotypes were dominant ex vivo. The study identified carriers of CMV plus the relevant HLA from cumulative public TCR beta family frequency.

The V and J ends lost 3 bases and 2 bases, in that order; junction bases with no gene match: 14. In germline, CDR1 is MNHNS, CDR2 SASEGT. The CDR3 sequence is 18 residues long. A remark on this clonotype: Its antigen remains unknown.

TCRdb passed the reads through MiXCR, listing each CDR3 protein once. Here the sample spans 450,000 to 650,000 distinct CDR3 sequences, about 30% being singletons. The sequence was collected from a human donor in good health (CMV status not recorded). Some clones in this sample may be carry-over from other donors' samples. V gene TRBV6-1 combines with J gene TRBJ2-3; 7 nucleotides match TRBD2. Sequencing was carried out using PBMCs. The CDR3 DNA is TGTGCCAGCAGTGAGCGCCCCGGTTTAGCGGGCCCCACAGATACGCAGTATTTT. Translated, it gives CASSERPGLAGPTDTQYF.